The source of this T cell receptor (beta chain) is a study of CD4 T cells in relation to SARS-CoV-2 and coronaviruses. As for the study in general: No peptide or an HIV-1 Nef peptide pool served as negative control. Study findings and constraints: Samples before the pandemic and after infection were not matched within any donor.

The unexposed donors gave CD4+ T cells in about 2011-2019, prior to COVID-19. Isolation of CD4+ T cells took place after approximately eleven days in culture. Testing used SARS-CoV-2 S/N and four cold-coronavirus spikes on unexposed-donor CD4+ T cells, cells permitting. The method was immunoSEQ multiplex PCR; TCRdb's version includes in-frame clones alone and lacks a portion of them. The table lists roughly 24,000 clones, approximately 80% of them singletons, with approximately 15% in the top ten. As for this clone: Its antigen is undetermined.

V shed 0 bases and J shed 8 bases, with 14 bases lying between them. Germline CDR1 LNHDA, CDR2 SQIVND (reference sequence). This CDR3 has 15 amino acids. This chain connects TRBV19 to TRBJ2-4, with D perhaps given as TRBD1 or TRBD2 (5 bases each). Sequences were obtained from CD4+ T cells from PBMCs, cultured in vitro. This receptor was identified in a human donor in good health. CDR3 sequence: CASSIEGRSRDIQYF. The DNA of the CDR3 is TGTGCCAGTAGTATAGAGGGACGATCTAGGGACATTCAGTACTTC.